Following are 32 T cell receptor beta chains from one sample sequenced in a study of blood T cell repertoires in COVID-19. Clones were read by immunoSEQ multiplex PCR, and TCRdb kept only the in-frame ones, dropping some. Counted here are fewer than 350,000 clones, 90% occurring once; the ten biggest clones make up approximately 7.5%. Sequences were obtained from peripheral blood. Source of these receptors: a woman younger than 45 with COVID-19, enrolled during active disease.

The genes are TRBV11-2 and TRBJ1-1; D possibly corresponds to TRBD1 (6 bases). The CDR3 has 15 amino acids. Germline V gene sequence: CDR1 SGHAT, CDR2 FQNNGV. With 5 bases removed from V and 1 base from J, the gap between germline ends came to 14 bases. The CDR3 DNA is TGTGCCAGCAGCCTCCTATTCAGGGGGAACACTGAAGCTTTCTTT. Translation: CASSLLFRGNTEAFF. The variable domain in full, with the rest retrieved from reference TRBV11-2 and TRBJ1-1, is EAGVAQSPRYKIIEKRQSVAFWCNPISGHATLYWYQQILGQGPKLLIQFQNNGVVDDSQLPKDRFSAERLKGVDSTLKIQPAKLEDSAVYLCASSLLFRGNTEAFFGQGTRLTVV.

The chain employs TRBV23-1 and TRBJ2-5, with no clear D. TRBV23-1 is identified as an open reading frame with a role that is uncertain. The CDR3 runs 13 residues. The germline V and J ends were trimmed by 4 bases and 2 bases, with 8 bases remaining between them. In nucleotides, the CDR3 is TGCGCCAGCAGTCCCCCGGAGCAAGAGACCCAGTACTTC. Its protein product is CASSPPEQETQYF.

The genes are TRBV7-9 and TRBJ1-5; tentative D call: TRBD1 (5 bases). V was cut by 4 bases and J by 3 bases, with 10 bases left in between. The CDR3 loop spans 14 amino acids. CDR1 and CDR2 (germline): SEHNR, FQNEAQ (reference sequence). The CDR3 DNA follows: TGTGCCAGCAGCTACACAGGAGTCAATCAGCCCCAGCATTTT. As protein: CASSYTGVNQPQHF.

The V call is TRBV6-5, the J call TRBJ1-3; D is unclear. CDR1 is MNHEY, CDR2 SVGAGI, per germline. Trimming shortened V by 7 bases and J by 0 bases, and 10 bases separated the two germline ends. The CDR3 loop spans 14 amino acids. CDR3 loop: CASTPGLSGNTIYF. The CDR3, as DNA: TGTGCCAGCACCCCAGGCCTCTCTGGAAACACCATATATTTT.

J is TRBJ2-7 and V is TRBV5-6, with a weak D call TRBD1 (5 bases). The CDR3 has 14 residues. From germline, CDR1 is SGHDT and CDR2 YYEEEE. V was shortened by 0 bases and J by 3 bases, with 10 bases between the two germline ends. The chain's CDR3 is CASSLGKGVYEQYF. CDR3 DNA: TGTGCCAGCAGCTTGGGAAAAGGGGTCTACGAGCAGTACTTC. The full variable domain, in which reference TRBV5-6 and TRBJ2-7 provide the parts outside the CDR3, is DAGVTQSPTHLIKTRGQQVTLRCSPKSGHDTVSWYQQALGQGPQFIFQYYEEEERQRGNFPDRFSGHQFPNYSSELNVNALLLGDSALYLCASSLGKGVYEQYFGPGTRLTVT.

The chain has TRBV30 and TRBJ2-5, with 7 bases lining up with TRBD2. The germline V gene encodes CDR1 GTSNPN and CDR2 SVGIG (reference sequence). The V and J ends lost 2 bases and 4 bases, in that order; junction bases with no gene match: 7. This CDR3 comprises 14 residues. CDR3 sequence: CAWSLGRTGETQYF. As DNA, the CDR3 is TGTGCCTGGAGTCTCGGGAGGACCGGAGAGACCCAGTACTTC. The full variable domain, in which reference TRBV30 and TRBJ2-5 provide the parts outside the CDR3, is SQTIHQWPATLVQPVGSPLSLECTVEGTSNPNLYWYRQAAGRGLQLLFYSVGIGQISSEVPQNLSASRPQDRQFILSSKKLLLSDSGFYLCAWSLGRTGETQYFGPGTRLLVL.

The CDR3 loop is CASSSPWSFYSNQPQHF. CDR3 coding DNA: TGTGCCAGTAGTTCCCCGTGGAGCTTCTATAGCAATCAGCCCCAGCATTTT. The chain is built from TRBV19 and TRBJ1-5; no reliable D call. The CDR3 covers 17 residues. V lost 5 bases to trimming and J lost 0 bases, with 17 bases between them. Germline lookup yields CDR1 LNHDA and CDR2 SQIVND (reference sequence).

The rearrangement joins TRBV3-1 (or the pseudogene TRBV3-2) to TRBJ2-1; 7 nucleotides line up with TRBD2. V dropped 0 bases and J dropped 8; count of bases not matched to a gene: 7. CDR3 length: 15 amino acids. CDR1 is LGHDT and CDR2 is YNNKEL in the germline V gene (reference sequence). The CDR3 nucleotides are TGTGCCAGCAGCCAAGATCCAGTAGCGGGCGATGAGCAGTTCTTC. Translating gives CASSQDPVAGDEQFF.

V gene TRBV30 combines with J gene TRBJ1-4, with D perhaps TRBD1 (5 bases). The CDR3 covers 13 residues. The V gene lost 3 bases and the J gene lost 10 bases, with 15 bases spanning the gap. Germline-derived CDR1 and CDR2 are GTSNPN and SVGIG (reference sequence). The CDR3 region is CAWRRSPGGKLFF. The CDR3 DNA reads TGTGCCTGGAGGCGTTCTCCGGGGGGAAAACTGTTTTTT.

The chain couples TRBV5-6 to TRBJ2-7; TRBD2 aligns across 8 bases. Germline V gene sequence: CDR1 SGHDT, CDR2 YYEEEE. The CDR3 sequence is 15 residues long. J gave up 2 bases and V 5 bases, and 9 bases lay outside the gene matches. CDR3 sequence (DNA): TGTGCCAGCAGTTACGGGGGTAGCGGGACCTACGAGCAGTACTTC. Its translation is CASSYGGSGTYEQYF.

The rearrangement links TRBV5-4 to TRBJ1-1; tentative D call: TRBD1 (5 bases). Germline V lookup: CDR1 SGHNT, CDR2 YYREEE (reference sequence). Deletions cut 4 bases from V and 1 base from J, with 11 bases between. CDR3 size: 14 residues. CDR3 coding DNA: TGTGCCAGCAGCCCAGGGCCCTCGAACACTGAAGCTTTCTTT. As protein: CASSPGPSNTEAFF.

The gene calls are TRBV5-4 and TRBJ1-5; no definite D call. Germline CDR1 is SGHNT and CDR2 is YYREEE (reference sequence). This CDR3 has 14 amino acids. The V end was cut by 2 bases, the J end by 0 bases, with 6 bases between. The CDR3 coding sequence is TGTGCCAGCAGCTTATCGGGTAGCAATCAGCCCCAGCATTTT. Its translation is CASSLSGSNQPQHF.

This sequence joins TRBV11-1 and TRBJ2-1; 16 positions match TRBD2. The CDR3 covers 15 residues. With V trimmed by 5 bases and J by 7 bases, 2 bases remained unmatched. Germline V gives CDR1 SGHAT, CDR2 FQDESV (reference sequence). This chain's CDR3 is CASSPGLAGGNEQFF. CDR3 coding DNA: TGTGCCAGCAGCCCGGGACTAGCGGGAGGGAATGAGCAGTTCTTC.

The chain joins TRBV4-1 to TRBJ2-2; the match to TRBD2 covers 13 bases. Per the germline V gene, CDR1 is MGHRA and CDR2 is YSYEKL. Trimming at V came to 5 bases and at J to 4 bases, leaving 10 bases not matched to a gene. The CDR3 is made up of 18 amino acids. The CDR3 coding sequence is TGCGCCAGCAGCGTCAGCGGGACTAGCGGGACAGGCACCGGGGAGCTGTTTTTT. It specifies CASSVSGTSGTGTGELFF.

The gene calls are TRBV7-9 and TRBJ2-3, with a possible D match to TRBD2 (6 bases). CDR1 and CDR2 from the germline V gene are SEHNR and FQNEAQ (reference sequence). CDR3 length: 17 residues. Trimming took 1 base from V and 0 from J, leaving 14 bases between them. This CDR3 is CASSLGLVGTSTDTQYF. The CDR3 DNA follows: TGTGCCAGCAGCTTAGGACTAGTGGGCACTAGCACAGATACGCAGTATTTT.

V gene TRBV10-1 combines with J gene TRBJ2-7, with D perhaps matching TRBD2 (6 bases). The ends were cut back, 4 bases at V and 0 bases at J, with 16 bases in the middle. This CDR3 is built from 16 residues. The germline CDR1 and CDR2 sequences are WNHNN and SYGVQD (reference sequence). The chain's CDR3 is CASSGGSGAYSYEQYF. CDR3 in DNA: TGCGCCAGCAGTGGGGGGTCGGGAGCGTACTCCTACGAGCAGTACTTC.

The CDR3 reads CAWSSREVGGYEQYF. In DNA form, the CDR3 reads TGTGCCTGGAGTAGCAGAGAGGTTGGCGGCTACGAGCAGTACTTC. The chain joins TRBV30 to TRBJ2-7; D not certain. V was pared by 2 bases and J by 3 bases, with 17 bases between. CDR3 length: 15 amino acids. Germline assignment: CDR1 GTSNPN and CDR2 SVGIG (reference sequence).

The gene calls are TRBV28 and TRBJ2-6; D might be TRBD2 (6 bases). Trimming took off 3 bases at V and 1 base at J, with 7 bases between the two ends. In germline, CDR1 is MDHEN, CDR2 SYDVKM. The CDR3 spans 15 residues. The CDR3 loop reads CASSFGGSGANVLTF. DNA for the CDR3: TGTGCCAGCAGTTTCGGGGGTTCTGGGGCCAACGTCCTGACTTTC.

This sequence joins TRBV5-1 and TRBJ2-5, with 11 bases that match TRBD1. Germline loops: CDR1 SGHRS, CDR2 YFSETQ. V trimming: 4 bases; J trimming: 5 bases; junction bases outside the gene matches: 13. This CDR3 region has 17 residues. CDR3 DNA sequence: TGCGCCAGCAGCCCAGGACAGGGGGCGCCGGGGTGGGAGACCCAGTACTTC. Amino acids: CASSPGQGAPGWETQYF.

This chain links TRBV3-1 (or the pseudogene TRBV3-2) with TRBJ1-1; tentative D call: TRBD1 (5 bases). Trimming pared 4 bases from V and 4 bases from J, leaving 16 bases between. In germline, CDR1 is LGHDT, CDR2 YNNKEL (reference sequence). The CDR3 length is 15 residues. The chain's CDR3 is CASSLLNGAGTEAFF. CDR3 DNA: TGTGCCAGCAGCCTCCTCAATGGGGCAGGCACTGAAGCTTTCTTT.

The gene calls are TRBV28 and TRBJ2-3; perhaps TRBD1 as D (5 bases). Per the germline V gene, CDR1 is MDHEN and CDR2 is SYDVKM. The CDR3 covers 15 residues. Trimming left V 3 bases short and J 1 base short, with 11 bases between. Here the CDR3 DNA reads TGTGCCAGCAGTTTCCTAGGGGTGGGCACAGATACGCAGTATTTT. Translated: CASSFLGVGTDTQYF.

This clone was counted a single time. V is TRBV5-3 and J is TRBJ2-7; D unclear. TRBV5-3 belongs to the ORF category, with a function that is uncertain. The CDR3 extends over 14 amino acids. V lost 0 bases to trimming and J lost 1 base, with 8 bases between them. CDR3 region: CARSLVRISYEQYF. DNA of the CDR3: TGTGCCAGAAGCTTGGTCAGGATTTCCTACGAGCAGTACTTC.

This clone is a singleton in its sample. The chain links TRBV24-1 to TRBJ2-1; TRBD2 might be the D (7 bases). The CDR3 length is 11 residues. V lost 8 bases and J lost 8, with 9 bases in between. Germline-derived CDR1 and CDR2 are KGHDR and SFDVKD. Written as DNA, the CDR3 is TGTGCCACCACGGGGGGCGATGAGCAGTTCTTC. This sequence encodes CATTGGDEQFF.

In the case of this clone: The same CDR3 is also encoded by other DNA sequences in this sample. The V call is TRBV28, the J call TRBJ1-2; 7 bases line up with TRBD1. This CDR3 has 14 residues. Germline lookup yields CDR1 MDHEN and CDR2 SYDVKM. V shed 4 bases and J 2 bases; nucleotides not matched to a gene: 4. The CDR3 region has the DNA TGTGCCAGCAGTTCCGGGACAGCGAACTATGGCTACACCTTC. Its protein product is CASSSGTANYGYTF.

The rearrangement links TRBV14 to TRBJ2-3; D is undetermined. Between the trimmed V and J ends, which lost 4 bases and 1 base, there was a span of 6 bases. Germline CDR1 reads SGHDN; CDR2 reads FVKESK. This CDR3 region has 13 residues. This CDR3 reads CASSLGRTDTQYF. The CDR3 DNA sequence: TGTGCCAGCAGCCTGGGCCGCACAGATACGCAGTATTTT.

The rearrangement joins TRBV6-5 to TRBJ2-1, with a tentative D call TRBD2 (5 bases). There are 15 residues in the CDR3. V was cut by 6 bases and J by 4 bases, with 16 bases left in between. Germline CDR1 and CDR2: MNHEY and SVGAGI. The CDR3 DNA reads TGTGCCAGCAGCCAAAAGTTAACGGGATACAATGAGCAGTTCTTC. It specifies CASSQKLTGYNEQFF.

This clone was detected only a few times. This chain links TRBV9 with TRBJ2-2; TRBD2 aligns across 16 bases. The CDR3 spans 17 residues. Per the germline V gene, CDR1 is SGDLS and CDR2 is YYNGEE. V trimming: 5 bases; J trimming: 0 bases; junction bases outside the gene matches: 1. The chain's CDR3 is CASSGTSGRANTGELFF. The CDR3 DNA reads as TGTGCCAGCAGTGGGACTAGCGGGAGGGCGAACACCGGGGAGCTGTTTTTT.

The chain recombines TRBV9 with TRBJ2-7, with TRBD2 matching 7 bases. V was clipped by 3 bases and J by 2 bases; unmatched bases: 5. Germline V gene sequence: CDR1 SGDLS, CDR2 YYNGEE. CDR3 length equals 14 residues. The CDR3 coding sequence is TGTGCCAGCAGCGGCGGACTAGTGGCCTACGAGCAGTACTTC. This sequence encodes CASSGGLVAYEQYF.

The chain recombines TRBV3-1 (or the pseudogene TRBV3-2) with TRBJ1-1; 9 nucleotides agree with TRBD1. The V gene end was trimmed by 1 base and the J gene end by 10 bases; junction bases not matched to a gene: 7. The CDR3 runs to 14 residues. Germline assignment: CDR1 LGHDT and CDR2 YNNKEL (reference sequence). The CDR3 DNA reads TGTGCCAGCAGCCAAGTACAGGGGGCTGAAGGAGCTTTCTTT. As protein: CASSQVQGAEGAFF.

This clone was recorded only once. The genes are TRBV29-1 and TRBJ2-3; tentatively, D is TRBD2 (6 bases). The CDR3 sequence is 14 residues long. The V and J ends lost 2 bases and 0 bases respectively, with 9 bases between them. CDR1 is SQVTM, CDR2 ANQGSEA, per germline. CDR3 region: CSVEIGTSTDTQYF. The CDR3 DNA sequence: TGCAGCGTTGAAATCGGGACTAGCACAGATACGCAGTATTTT.

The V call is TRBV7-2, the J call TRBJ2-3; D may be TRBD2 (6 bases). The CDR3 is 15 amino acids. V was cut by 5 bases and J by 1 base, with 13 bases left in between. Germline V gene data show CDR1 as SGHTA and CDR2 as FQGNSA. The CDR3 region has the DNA TGTGCCAGCAGCCCCCAGCGGGCGGGCACAGATACGCAGTATTTT. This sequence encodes CASSPQRAGTDTQYF.

The CDR3 sequence is CASSFGQVSGVGYTF. The CDR3 DNA reads as TGTGCCAGCAGTTTCGGACAGGTTTCGGGTGTGGGCTACACCTTC. The chain joins TRBV6-5 to TRBJ1-2, with 7 bases aligning to TRBD1. From germline, CDR1 is MNHEY and CDR2 SVGAGI. There are 15 residues in the CDR3. The ends lost 4 bases at V and 8 bases at J; junction bases unmatched: 13.